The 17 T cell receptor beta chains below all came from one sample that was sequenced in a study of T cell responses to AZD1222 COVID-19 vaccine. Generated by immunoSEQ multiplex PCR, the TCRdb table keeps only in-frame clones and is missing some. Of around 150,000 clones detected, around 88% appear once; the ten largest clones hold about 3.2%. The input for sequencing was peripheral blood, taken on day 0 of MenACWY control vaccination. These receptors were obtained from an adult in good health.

The chain's CDR3 is CASRQTANSGNTIYF. CDR3 nucleotide sequence: TGTGCCAGCAGGCAGACAGCAAACTCTGGAAACACCATATATTTT. The V gene is TRBV7-9, the J gene TRBJ1-3, with D possibly matching TRBD1 (5 bases). In germline, CDR1 is SEHNR, CDR2 FQNEAQ (reference sequence). The V and J ends lost 6 bases and 0 bases respectively, with 12 bases between them. The CDR3 has 15 residues.

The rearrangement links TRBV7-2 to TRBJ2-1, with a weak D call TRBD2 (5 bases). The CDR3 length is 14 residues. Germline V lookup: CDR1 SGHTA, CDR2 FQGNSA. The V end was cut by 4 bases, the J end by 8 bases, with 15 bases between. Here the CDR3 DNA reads TGTGCCAGCAGCTCCCCCACTAGTCCGGATGAGCAGTTCTTC. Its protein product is CASSSPTSPDEQFF.

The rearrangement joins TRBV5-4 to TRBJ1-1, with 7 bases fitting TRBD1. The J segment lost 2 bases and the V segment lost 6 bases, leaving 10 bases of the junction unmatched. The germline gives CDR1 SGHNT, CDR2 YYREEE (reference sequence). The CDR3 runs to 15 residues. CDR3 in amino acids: CASIARDRPNTEAFF. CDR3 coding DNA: TGTGCCAGCATCGCCCGGGACAGACCTAACACTGAAGCTTTCTTT.

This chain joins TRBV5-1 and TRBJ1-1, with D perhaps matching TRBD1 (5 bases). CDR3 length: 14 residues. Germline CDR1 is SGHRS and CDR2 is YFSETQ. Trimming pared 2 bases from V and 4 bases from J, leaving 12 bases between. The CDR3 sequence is CASSLGDSGTEAFF. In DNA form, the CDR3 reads TGCGCCAGCAGCTTAGGGGATTCCGGCACTGAAGCTTTCTTT.

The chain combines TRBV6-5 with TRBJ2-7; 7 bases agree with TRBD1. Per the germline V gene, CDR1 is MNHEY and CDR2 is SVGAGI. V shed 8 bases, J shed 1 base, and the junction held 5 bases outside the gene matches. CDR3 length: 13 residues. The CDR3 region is CASGSGQSYEQYF. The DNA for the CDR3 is TGTGCCAGCGGATCGGGACAGTCCTACGAGCAGTACTTC.

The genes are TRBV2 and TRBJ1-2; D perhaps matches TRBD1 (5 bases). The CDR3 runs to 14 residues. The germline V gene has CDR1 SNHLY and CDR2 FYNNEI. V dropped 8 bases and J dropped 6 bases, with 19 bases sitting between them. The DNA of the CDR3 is TGTGCCAGCGTGGGGACTAGAACTGGGGATGGCTACACCTTC. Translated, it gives CASVGTRTGDGYTF.

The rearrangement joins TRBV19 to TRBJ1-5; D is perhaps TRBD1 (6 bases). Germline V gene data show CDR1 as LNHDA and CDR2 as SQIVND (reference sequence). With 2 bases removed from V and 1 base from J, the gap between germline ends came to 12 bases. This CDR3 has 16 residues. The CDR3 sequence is CASSIYWDTSNQPQHF. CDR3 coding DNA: TGTGCCAGTAGTATATATTGGGACACCAGCAATCAGCCCCAGCATTTT.

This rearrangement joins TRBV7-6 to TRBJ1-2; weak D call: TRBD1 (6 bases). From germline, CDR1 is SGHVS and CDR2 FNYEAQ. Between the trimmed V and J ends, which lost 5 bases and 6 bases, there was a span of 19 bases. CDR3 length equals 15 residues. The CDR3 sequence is CASSTGTPRGNGYTF. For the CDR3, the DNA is TGTGCCAGCAGCACAGGGACACCCCGAGGGAATGGCTACACCTTC.

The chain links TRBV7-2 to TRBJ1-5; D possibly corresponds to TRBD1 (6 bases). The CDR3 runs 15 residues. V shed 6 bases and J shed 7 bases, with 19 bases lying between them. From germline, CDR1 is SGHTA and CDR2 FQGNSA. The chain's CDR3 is CASRLTGSQGQPQHF. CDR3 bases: TGTGCCAGCAGGTTAACAGGGAGCCAAGGGCAGCCCCAGCATTTT.

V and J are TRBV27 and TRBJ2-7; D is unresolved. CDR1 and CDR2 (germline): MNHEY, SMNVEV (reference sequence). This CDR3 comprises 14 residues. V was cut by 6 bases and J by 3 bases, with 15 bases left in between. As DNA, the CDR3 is TGTGCCAGCAGCCGATCCATCCTAGGCTACGAGCAGTACTTC. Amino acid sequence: CASSRSILGYEQYF.

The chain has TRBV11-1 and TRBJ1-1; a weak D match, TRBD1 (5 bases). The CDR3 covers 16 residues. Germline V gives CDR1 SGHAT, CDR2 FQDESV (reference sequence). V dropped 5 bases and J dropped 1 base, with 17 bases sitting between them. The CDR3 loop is CASSVLEGRGNTEAFF. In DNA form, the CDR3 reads TGTGCCAGCAGCGTTCTCGAGGGGCGCGGGAACACTGAAGCTTTCTTT.

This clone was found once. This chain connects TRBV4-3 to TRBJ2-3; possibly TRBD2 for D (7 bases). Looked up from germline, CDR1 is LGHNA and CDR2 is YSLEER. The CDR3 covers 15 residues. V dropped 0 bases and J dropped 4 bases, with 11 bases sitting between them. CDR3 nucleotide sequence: TGCGCCAGCAGCCAAGAGGCGGGGGCCGCAGATACGCAGTATTTT. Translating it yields CASSQEAGAADTQYF.

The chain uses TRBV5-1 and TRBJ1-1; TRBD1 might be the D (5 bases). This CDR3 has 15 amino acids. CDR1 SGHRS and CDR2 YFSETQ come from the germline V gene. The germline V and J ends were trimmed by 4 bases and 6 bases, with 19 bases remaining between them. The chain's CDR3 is CASSDPGRARAEAFF. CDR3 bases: TGCGCCAGCAGCGACCCGGGACGGGCGAGGGCTGAAGCTTTCTTT. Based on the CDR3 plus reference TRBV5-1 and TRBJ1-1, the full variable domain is KAGVTQTPRYLIKTRGQQVTLSCSPISGHRSVSWYQQTPGQGLQFLFEYFSETQRNKGNFPGRFSGRQFSNSRSEMNVSTLELGDSALYLCASSDPGRARAEAFFGQGTRLTVV.

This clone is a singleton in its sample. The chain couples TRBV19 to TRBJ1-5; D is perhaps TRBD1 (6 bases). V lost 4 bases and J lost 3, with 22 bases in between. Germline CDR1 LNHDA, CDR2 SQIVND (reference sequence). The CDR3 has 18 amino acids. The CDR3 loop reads CASSRRGNRDMLNQPQHF. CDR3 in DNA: TGTGCCAGTAGTAGGCGGGGAAACAGGGACATGCTCAATCAGCCCCAGCATTTT. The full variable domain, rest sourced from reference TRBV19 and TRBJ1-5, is DGGITQSPKYLFRKEGQNVTLSCEQNLNHDAMYWYRQDPGQGLRLIYYSQIVNDFQKGDIAEGYSVSREKKESFPLTVTSAQKNPTAFYLCASSRRGNRDMLNQPQHFGDGTRLSIL.

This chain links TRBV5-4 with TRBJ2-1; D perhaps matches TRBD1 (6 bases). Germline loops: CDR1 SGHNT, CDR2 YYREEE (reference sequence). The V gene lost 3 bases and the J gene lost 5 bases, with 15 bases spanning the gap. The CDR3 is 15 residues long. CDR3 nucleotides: TGTGCCAGCAGCTCTCAGGGGATGGTGGACAATGAGCAGTTCTTC. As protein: CASSSQGMVDNEQFF.

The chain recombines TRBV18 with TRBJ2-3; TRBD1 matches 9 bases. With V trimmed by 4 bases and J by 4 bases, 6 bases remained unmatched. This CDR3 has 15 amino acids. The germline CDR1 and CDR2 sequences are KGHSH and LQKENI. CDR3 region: CASSLRTGEPDTQYF. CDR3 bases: TGTGCCAGCTCACTTCGGACAGGGGAGCCAGATACGCAGTATTTT.

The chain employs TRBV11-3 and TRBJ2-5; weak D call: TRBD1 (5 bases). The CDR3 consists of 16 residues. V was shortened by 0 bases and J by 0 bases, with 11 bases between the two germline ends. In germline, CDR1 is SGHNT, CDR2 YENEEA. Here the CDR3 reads CASSLEGWGYQETQYF. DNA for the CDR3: TGTGCCAGCAGCTTAGAGGGGTGGGGCTACCAAGAGACCCAGTACTTC.